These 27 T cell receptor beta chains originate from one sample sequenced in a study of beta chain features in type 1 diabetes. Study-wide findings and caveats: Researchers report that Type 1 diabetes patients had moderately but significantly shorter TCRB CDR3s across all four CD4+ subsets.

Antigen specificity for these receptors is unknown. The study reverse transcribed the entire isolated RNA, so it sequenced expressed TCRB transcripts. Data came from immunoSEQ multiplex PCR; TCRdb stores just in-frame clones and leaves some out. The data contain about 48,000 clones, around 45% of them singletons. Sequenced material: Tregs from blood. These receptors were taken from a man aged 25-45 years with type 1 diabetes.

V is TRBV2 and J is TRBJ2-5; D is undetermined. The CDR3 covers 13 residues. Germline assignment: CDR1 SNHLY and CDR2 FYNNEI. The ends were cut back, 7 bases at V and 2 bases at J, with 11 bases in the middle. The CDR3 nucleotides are TGTGCCAGCAACCAGGAACTGCAAGAGACCCAGTACTTC. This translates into CASNQELQETQYF.

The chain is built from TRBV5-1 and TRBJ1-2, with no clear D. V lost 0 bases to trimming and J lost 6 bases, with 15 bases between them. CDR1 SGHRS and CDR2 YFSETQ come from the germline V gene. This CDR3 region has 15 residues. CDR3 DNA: TGCGCCAGCAGCTTGGTGAATTTTTACGGAGATGGCTACACCTTC. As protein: CASSLVNFYGDGYTF.

CDR3 protein: CATQAGVGQPQHF. In nucleotides, the CDR3 is TGTGCCACCCAGGCAGGGGTCGGCCAGCCCCAGCATTTT. The chain employs TRBV2 and TRBJ1-5; tentatively, D is TRBD1 (6 bases). This CDR3 spans 13 amino acids. Trimming pared 10 bases from V and 7 bases from J, leaving 17 bases between. Germline V lookup: CDR1 SNHLY, CDR2 FYNNEI.

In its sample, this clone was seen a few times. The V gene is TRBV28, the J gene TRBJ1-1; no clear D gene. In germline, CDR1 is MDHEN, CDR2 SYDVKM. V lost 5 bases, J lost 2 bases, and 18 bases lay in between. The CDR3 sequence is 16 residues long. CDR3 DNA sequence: TGTGCCAGCAGTGGCAGCCTCGGGGTCGCAAACACTGAAGCTTTCTTT. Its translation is CASSGSLGVANTEAFF.

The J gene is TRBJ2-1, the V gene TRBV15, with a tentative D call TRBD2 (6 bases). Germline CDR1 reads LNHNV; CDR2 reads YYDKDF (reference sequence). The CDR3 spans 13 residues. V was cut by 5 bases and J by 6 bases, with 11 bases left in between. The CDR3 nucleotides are TGTGCCACCAGCCCGGGAGTGGTCAATGAGCAGTTCTTC. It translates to CATSPGVVNEQFF.

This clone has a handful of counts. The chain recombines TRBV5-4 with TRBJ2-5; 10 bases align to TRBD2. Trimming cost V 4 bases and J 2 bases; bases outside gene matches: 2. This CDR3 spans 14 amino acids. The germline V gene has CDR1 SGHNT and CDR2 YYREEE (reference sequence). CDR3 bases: TGTGCCAGCAGCCTAGCGGGGGCACAAGAGACCCAGTACTTC. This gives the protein CASSLAGAQETQYF.

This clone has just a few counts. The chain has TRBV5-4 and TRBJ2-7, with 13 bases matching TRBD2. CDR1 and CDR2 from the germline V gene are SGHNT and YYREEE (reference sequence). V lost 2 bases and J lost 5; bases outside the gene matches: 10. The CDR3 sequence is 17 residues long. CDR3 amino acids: CASSFRTSGRRGHEQYF. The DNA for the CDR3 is TGTGCCAGCAGCTTCCGGACTAGCGGGAGACGGGGCCACGAGCAGTACTTC.

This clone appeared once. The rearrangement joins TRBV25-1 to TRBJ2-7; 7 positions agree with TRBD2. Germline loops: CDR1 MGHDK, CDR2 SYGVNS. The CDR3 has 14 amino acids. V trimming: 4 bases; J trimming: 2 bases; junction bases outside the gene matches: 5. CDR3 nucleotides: TGTGCCAGCAGTGCTCCGGGAGGTACCTACGAGCAGTACTTC. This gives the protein CASSAPGGTYEQYF.

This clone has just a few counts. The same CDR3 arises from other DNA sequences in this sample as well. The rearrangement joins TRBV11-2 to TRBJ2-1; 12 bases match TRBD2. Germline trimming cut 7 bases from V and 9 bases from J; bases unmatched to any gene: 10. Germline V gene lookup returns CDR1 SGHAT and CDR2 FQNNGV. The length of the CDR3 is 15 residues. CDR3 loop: CASTSFLAGGGEQFF. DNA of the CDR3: TGTGCCAGCACCTCGTTTCTAGCGGGAGGGGGTGAGCAGTTCTTC.

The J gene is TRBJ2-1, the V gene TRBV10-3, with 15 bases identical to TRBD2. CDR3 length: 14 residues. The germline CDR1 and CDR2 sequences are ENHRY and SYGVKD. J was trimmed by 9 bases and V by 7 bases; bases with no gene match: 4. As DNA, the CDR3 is TGTGCCATCAAGGGGACTAGCGGGAGGACTGAGCAGTTCTTC. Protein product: CAIKGTSGRTEQFF.

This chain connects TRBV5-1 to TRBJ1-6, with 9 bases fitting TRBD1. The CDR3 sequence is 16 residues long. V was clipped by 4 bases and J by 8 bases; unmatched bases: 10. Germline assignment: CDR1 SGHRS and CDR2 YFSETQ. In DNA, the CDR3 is TGCGCCAGCAGCACCTCTCGGACAGGGGTGGATTCACCCCTCCACTTT. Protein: CASSTSRTGVDSPLHF.

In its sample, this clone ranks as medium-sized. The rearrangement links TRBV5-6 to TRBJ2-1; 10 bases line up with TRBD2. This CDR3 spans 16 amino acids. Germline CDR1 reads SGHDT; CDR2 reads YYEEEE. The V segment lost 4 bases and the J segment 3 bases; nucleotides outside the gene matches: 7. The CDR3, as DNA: TGTGCCAGCAGCCCTGCTAGCGGGAGATACTACAATGAGCAGTTCTTC. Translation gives CASSPASGRYYNEQFF.

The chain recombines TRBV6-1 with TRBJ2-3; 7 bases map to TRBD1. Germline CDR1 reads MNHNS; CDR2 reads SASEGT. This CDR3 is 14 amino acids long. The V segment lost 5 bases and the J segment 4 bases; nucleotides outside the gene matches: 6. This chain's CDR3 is CASSTDRAADTQYF. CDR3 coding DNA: TGTGCCAGCAGTACAGACAGGGCGGCAGATACGCAGTATTTT.

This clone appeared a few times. CDR3 loop: CASSPGHQNTEAFF. The CDR3 region has the DNA TGTGCCAGCTCACCAGGACACCAGAACACTGAAGCTTTCTTT. The chain links TRBV18 to TRBJ1-1; tentative D call: TRBD1 (5 bases). V was shortened by 2 bases and J by 1 base, with 8 bases between the two germline ends. CDR1 and CDR2 (germline): KGHSH, LQKENI. The CDR3 is 14 residues long. Complete variable domain (other parts from reference TRBV18 and TRBJ1-1): NAGVMQNPRHLVRRRGQEARLRCSPMKGHSHVYWYRQLPEEGLKFMVYLQKENIIDESGMPKERFSAEFPKEGPSILRIQQVVRGDSAAYFCASSPGHQNTEAFFGQGTRLTVV.

The CDR3: CASSPTGSAYNSPLHF. The CDR3 coding sequence is TGTGCCAGCAGCCCGACAGGGTCCGCCTATAATTCACCCCTCCACTTT. The rearrangement joins TRBV9 to TRBJ1-6; 7 positions match TRBD1. Germline V lookup: CDR1 SGDLS, CDR2 YYNGEE. The length of the CDR3 is 16 residues. V dropped 4 bases and J dropped 2; count of bases not matched to a gene: 6.

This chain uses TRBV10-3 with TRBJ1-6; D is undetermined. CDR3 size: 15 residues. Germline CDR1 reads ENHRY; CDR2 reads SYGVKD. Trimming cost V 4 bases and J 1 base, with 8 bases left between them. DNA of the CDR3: TGTGCCATCAGTGGGCAGGAATCCTATAATTCACCCCTCCACTTT. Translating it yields CAISGQESYNSPLHF.

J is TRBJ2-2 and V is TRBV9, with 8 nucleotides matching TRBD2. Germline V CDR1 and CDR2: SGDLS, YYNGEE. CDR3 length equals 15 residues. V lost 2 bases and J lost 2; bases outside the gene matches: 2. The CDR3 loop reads CASSVSGTNTGELFF. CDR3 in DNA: TGTGCCAGCAGCGTTAGCGGGACTAACACCGGGGAGCTGTTTTTT.

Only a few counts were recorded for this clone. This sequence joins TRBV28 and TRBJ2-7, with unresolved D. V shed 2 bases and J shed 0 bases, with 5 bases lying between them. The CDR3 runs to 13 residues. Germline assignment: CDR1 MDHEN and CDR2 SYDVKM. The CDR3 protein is CASSLTVSYEQYF. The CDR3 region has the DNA TGTGCCAGCAGTTTAACAGTCTCCTACGAGCAGTACTTC.

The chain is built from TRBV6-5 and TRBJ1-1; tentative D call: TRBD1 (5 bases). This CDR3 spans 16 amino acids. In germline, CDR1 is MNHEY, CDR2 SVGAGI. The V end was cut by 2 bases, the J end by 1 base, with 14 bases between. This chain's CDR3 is CASSYGLGQRNTEAFF. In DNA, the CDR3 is TGTGCCAGCAGTTACGGGCTGGGGCAAAGGAACACTGAAGCTTTCTTT.

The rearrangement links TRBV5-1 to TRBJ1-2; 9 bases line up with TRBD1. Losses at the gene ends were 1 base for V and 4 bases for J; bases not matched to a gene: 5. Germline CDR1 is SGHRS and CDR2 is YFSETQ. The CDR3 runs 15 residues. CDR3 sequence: CASSLIGTGSYGYTF. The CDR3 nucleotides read TGCGCCAGCAGCTTGATCGGGACAGGGAGCTATGGCTACACCTTC.

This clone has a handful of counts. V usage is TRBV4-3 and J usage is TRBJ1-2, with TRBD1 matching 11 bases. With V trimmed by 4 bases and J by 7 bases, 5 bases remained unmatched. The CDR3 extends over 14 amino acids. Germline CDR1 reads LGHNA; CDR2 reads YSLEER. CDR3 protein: CASSRGQGARGYTF. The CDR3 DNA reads TGCGCCAGCAGCCGTGGACAGGGGGCGCGTGGCTACACCTTC.

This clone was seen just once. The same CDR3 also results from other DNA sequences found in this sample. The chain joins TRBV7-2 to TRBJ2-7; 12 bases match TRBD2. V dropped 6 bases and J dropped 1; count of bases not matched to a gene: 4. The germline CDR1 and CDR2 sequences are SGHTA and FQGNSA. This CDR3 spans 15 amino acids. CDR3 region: CASSPGLAGSYEQYF. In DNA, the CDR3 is TGTGCCAGCAGTCCTGGACTAGCGGGATCCTACGAGCAGTACTTC.

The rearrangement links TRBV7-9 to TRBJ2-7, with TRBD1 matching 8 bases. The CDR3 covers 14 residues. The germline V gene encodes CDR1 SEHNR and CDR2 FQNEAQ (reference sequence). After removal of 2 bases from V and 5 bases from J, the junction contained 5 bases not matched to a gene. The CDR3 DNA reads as TGTGCCAGCAGCTTATCAGGGGGCAACAACGAGCAGTACTTC. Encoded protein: CASSLSGGNNEQYF.

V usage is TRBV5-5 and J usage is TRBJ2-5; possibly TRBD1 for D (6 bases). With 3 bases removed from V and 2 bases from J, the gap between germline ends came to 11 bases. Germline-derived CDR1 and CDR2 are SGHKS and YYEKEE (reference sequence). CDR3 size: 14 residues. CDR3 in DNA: TGTGCCAGCAGCTCAGGGGCCCTACAAGAGACCCAGTACTTC. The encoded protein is CASSSGALQETQYF.

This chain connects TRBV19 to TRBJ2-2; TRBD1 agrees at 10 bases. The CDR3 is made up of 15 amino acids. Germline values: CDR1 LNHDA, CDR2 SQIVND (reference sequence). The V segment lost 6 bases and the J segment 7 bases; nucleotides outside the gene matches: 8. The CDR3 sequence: CASRSDRGPGGELFF. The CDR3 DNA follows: TGTGCCAGTAGATCAGACAGGGGGCCTGGCGGGGAGCTGTTTTTT. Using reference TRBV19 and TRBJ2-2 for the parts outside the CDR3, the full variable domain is DGGITQSPKYLFRKEGQNVTLSCEQNLNHDAMYWYRQDPGQGLRLIYYSQIVNDFQKGDIAEGYSVSREKKESFPLTVTSAQKNPTAFYLCASRSDRGPGGELFFGEGSRLTVL.

DNA of the CDR3: TGTGCCAGCAGTGAATTCCAGGGAAGGGGACAGCCCCAGCATTTT. The encoded protein is CASSEFQGRGQPQHF. V is TRBV6-1 and J is TRBJ1-5; TRBD1 is a possible D gene (5 bases). There are 15 residues in the CDR3. CDR1 and CDR2 (germline): MNHNS, SASEGT. With 2 bases removed from V and 7 bases from J, the gap between germline ends came to 15 bases.

CDR3 DNA: TGCGCCAGCAGCTTGGATCTCCCTAGCGGGAGGGTTACCACAGATACGCAGTATTTT. It encodes CASSLDLPSGRVTTDTQYF. This chain links TRBV5-1 with TRBJ2-3; 12 bases are shared with TRBD2. The V segment lost 0 bases and the J segment 2 bases; nucleotides outside the gene matches: 10. The CDR3 is made up of 19 amino acids. Germline V CDR1 and CDR2: SGHRS, YFSETQ.